Below, 16 T cell receptor beta chains from the same sample are listed, as sequenced in a study of cytomegalovirus exposure and HLA in healthy donors. PCR used 60 Vbeta primers and 13 Jbeta primers. Clones were sequenced by immunoSEQ multiplex PCR, and TCRdb holds only the in-frame ones, with some missing. The data contain over 150,000 clones, nearly 80% of them singletons. Sequencing was done on a sample of PBMCs. These TCRs come from a man younger than 35 in good health and CMV-seropositive.

The V gene is TRBV4-1, the J gene TRBJ2-5, with D perhaps TRBD1 (6 bases). There are 13 residues in the CDR3. The germline gives CDR1 MGHRA, CDR2 YSYEKL. The V and J ends lost 2 bases and 7 bases respectively, with 11 bases between them. This CDR3 reads CASSQRTDGTQYF. CDR3 bases: TGCGCCAGCAGCCAAAGGACAGACGGGACCCAGTACTTC.

The rearrangement joins TRBV7-9 to TRBJ2-7; a weak D match, TRBD1 (5 bases). The germline gives CDR1 SEHNR, CDR2 FQNEAQ (reference sequence). With 5 bases removed from V and 1 base from J, the gap between germline ends came to 15 bases. The CDR3 has 15 residues. CDR3 amino acids: CASSPRQNPSYEQYF. The CDR3 DNA follows: TGTGCCAGCAGCCCGCGACAGAATCCTTCCTACGAGCAGTACTTC. Based on the CDR3 plus reference TRBV7-9 and TRBJ2-7, the full variable domain is DTGVSQNPRHKITKRGQNVTFRCDPISEHNRLYWYRQTLGQGPEFLTYFQNEAQLEKSRLLSDRFSAERPKGSFSTLEIQRTEQGDSAMYLCASSPRQNPSYEQYFGPGTRLTVT.

The V gene is TRBV5-6, the J gene TRBJ2-7, with 9 bases that match TRBD2. Per germline, CDR1 SGHDT and CDR2 YYEEEE. V shed 5 bases, J shed 7 bases, and the junction held 7 bases outside the gene matches. This CDR3 contains 13 residues. The CDR3 protein is CASRRASGTEQYF. The CDR3 nucleotides read TGTGCCAGCAGGAGGGCTAGCGGGACGGAGCAGTACTTC.

The V call is TRBV11-2, the J call TRBJ1-4; TRBD1 aligns across 7 bases. V shed 1 base and J 8 bases; nucleotides not matched to a gene: 7. CDR3 length: 15 residues. Germline V gene data show CDR1 as SGHAT and CDR2 as FQNNGV. CDR3 sequence: CASSLGDRVQEKLFF. CDR3 DNA sequence: TGTGCCAGCAGCTTAGGAGACAGGGTGCAGGAAAAACTGTTTTTT.

This clone was seen a handful of times. A read error may account for a junction end that differs from germline. The V gene is TRBV7-2, the J gene TRBJ1-5, with D possibly matching TRBD1 (5 bases). Germline CDR1 reads SGHTA; CDR2 reads FQGNSA. There are 13 residues in the CDR3. In nucleotides, the CDR3 is TGTGCCAGCACCTTAAAAGTGCAGGGGCCCCAGCATTTT. This translates into CASTLKVQGPQHF.

The rearrangement links TRBV29-1 to TRBJ2-1, with 14 nucleotides matching TRBD2. Trimming removed 7 bases from V and 6 bases from J; junction bases left unmatched: 11. CDR3 length: 16 residues. In germline, CDR1 is SQVTM, CDR2 ANQGSEA. CDR3: CSAGTSGRGGRNEQFF. CDR3 sequence (DNA): TGCAGCGCCGGGACTAGCGGGAGAGGTGGGCGCAATGAGCAGTTCTTC.

The chain couples TRBV25-1 to TRBJ2-2; D not resolved. V lost 4 bases, J lost 7 bases, and 4 bases lay in between. This CDR3 has 11 amino acids. Germline lookup yields CDR1 MGHDK and CDR2 SYGVNS. This CDR3 reads CASSVYGELFF. The CDR3 nucleotides read TGTGCCAGCAGTGTCTACGGGGAGCTGTTTTTT.

The gene calls are TRBV11-1 and TRBJ1-2; no clear D gene. The V end lost 2 bases, the J end lost 3 bases, and 13 bases lay between the germline ends. The CDR3 is 15 residues long. Looked up from germline, CDR1 is SGHAT and CDR2 is FQDESV (reference sequence). In DNA form, the CDR3 reads TGTGCCAGCAGCTTACGCCGAACGGGGTACTATGGCTACACCTTC. Translated: CASSLRRTGYYGYTF.

The V and J genes are TRBV10-3 and TRBJ2-5; D might be TRBD1 (7 bases). The assigned J gene may be wrong: the sequence end matches TRBJ2-7 better. In germline, CDR1 is ENHRY, CDR2 SYGVKD. The CDR3 is made up of 14 amino acids. The CDR3 region is CAIGDREEAYEQYF. The CDR3 bases are TGTGCCATCGGAGACAGGGAGGAAGCCTACGAGCAGTACTTC.

This chain links TRBV5-1 with TRBJ1-1, with 7 bases identical to TRBD1. V shed 4 bases and J 2 bases; nucleotides not matched to a gene: 11. Germline loops: CDR1 SGHRS, CDR2 YFSETQ. This CDR3 comprises 16 residues. DNA of the CDR3: TGCGCCAGCAGCCTGGAGGGGGCCCCATCTAACACTGAAGCTTTCTTT. Translating it yields CASSLEGAPSNTEAFF.

The chain links TRBV19 to TRBJ1-4; 7 nucleotides align to TRBD1. Germline trimming cut 4 bases from V and 0 bases from J; bases unmatched to any gene: 2. CDR3 length equals 15 residues. The germline gives CDR1 LNHDA, CDR2 SQIVND (reference sequence). CDR3 sequence (DNA): TGTGCCAGTAGTACCGGGACAGCAACTAATGAAAAACTGTTTTTT. Translated: CASSTGTATNEKLFF.

The table lists this clone with a count of one. This chain connects TRBV2 to TRBJ2-7; D is perhaps TRBD1 (7 bases). V shed 6 bases and J shed 3 bases, with 9 bases lying between them. Germline V gene sequence: CDR1 SNHLY, CDR2 FYNNEI. The CDR3 consists of 12 residues. The CDR3 sequence is CASRQGGYEQYF. The DNA for the CDR3 is TGTGCCAGCAGGCAGGGGGGCTACGAGCAGTACTTC.

V gene TRBV6-6 combines with J gene TRBJ1-5; the D gene is possibly TRBD1 (5 bases). The CDR3 extends over 14 amino acids. The ends were cut back, 2 bases at V and 9 bases at J, with 14 bases in the middle. Germline loops: CDR1 MNHNY, CDR2 SVGAGI (reference sequence). The CDR3 DNA reads TGTGCCAGCAGTTACGGAGACGGACAAGCGCCCCAGCATTTT. Protein sequence: CASSYGDGQAPQHF.

The chain recombines TRBV7-8 with TRBJ2-4; 8 bases are a match to TRBD2. J was trimmed by 12 bases and V by 1 base; bases with no gene match: 17. Germline V gene sequence: CDR1 SGHVS, CDR2 FQNEAQ. The CDR3 is 17 residues long. CDR3 protein: CASSLVSSGGPKGSQYF. The CDR3 DNA reads as TGTGCCAGCAGCTTAGTTTCCAGCGGGGGTCCCAAGGGCAGTCAGTACTTC.

V and J are TRBV29-1 and TRBJ1-2; possible D gene TRBD1, 6 bases. The V and J ends lost 4 bases and 4 bases respectively, with 13 bases between them. Germline CDR1 is SQVTM and CDR2 is ANQGSEA. The CDR3 has 13 amino acids. CDR3 amino acids: CSVVLRTAYGYTF. The CDR3 coding sequence is TGCAGCGTTGTGTTACGGACAGCCTATGGCTACACCTTC.

In the case of this clone: An end of the junction does not agree with germline; a read error may underlie this. The J gene is TRBJ2-4, the V gene TRBV25-1; D perhaps matches TRBD1 (6 bases). The CDR3 length is 13 residues. Germline values: CDR1 MGHDK, CDR2 SYGVNS. DNA of the CDR3: TGTGCCAGCAGCCTGACAGGATTAAACAGTCAGTACTTC. This gives the protein CASSLTGLNSQYF.